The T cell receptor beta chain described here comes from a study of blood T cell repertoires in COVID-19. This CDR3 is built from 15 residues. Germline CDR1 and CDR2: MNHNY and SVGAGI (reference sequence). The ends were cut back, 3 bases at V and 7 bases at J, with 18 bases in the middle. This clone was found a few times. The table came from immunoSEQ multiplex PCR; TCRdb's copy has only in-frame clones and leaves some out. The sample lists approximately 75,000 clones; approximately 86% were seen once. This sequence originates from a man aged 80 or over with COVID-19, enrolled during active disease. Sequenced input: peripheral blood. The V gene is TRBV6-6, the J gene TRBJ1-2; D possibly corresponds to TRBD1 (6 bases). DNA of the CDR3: TGTGCCAGCAGTTATCGGGGGGGGGCGCCGGGTGGCTACACCTTC. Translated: CASSYRGGAPGGYTF.